This T cell receptor (beta chain) originates from a study of blood T cell repertoires in COVID-19. In the study overall: Samples of COVID-19 (acute and convalescent) were obtained from the United States, Italy and Spain. T cells, B-cell-depleted T cells, or PBMCs supplied cDNA or gDNA.

Under the authors' procedure: Amplified reference gene primers provided the basis for estimating nucleated cell counts. Some clones are missing from TCRdb's copy, which holds only in-frame ones; the method was immunoSEQ multiplex PCR. That table supplies the V and J calls and clone size; D and trimming were determined from the DNA. The sample yields about 230,000 clones, roughly 82% seen once. The CDR3 loop spans 18 amino acids. Looked up from germline, CDR1 is SGHDT and CDR2 is YYEEEE. V dropped 1 base and J dropped 5; count of bases not matched to a gene: 13. This chain links TRBV5-6 with TRBJ2-1; 9 positions match TRBD2. The TCR originated in a man aged 40-49 years who had recovered from COVID-19. Sequencing used peripheral blood. The CDR3 DNA sequence: TGTGCCAGCAGCTTGCCCGTTGGCCGGACTAGCGTTAACAATGAGCAGTTCTTC. Its translation is CASSLPVGRTSVNNEQFF.